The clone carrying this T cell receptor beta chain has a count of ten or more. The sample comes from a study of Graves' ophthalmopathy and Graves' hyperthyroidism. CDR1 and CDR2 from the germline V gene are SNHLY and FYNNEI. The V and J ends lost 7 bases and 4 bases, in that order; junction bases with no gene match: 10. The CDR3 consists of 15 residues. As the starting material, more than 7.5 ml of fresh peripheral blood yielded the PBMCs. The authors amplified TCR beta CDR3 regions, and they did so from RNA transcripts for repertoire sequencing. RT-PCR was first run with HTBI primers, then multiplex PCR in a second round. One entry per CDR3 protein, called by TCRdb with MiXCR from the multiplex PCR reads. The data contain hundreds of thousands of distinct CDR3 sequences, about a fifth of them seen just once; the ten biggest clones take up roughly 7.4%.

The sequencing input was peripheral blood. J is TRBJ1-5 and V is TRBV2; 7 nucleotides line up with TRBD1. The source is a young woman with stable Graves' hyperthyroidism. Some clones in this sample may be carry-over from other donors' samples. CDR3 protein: CASKGQARGNQPQHF. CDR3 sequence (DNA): TGTGCCAGCAAAGGACAGGCAAGAGGGAATCAGCCCCAGCATTTT.